The present entry profiles one T cell receptor (beta chain) with its context. Its specificity is not known. This record comes from a study of shared clonotypes between healthy human individuals. Study conclusions and caveats: Generally, naive subsets came out with larger estimated richness than memory subsets. The authors sampled blood alone, and tissue repertoires likely differ. A few donors shared around 5.1% of their naive CD4 clonotypes.

Naivety among CD8 cells was defined by CD45RO negativity and positive CCR7 selection, thereby excluding terminally differentiated effector memory CD45RA+ cells. Nashville, Tennessee was home to all donors, each a Caucasian adult. Only in-frame clones appear in the TCRdb table, and some are missing; sequencing was by immunoSEQ multiplex PCR. The table records more than 2 million clones, just under 95% of them present only once. The TCR was taken from a young man in good health. Some clones in this sample may be carry-over from other donors' samples. Sequencing used naive CD8+ T cells from PBMCs.

The CDR3 DNA sequence: TGTGCCTGGAGATGGAAGTCAAGGCCAGTTGGTACTGAAGCTTTCTTT. It translates to CAWRWKSRPVGTEAFF. This chain joins TRBV30 and TRBJ1-1; no clear D gene. V lost 3 bases and J 5 bases, leaving 22 bases between the germline ends. The CDR3 loop spans 16 amino acids. Germline V gene lookup returns CDR1 GTSNPN and CDR2 SVGIG (reference sequence).